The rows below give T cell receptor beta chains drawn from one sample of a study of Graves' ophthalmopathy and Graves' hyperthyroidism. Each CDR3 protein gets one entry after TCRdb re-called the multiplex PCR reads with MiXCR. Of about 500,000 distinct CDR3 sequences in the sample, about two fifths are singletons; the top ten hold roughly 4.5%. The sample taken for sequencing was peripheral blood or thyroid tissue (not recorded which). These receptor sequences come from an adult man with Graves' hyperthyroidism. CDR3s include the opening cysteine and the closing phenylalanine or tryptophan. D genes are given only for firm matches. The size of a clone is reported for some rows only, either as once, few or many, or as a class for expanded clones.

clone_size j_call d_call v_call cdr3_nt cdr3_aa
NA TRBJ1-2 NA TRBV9 TGTGCCAGCAGCGTAGGGGGGGCTGGCTACACCTTC CASSVGGAGYTF
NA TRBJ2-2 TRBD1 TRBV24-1 TGTGCCACCAGTGATCGGACAGGGAACACCGGGGAGCTGTTTTTT CATSDRTGNTGELFF
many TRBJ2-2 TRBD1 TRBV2 TGTGCCAGCAGTGACGGAATAGATCGGGACAGGAGACTCGCGAACACCGGGGAGCTGTTTTTT CASSDGIDRDRRLANTGELFF
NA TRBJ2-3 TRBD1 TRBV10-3 TGTGCCATCAGGAGACAGGGTTCGGTAGATACGCAGTATTTT CAIRRQGSVDTQYF
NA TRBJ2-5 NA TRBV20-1 TGCAGTGCCCAAGCGGGCGGGGACCACCAAGAGACCCAGTACTTC CSAQAGGDHQETQYF
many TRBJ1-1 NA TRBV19 TGTGCCAGTAGTACACAAAGGAACACTGAAGCTTTCTTT CASSTQRNTEAFF
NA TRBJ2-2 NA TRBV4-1 TGCGCCAGCAGCCAAGAGGGTGAAGGGGGGGAGCTGTTTTTT CASSQEGEGGELFF
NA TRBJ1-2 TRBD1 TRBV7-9 TGTGCCAGCAGCTTCCGGGACAGGGGCCGGCGAGGTTATGGCTACACCTTC CASSFRDRGRRGYGYTF
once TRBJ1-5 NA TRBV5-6 TGTGCCAGCAGCTTGGGCGACGGTCAGCCCCAGCATTTT CASSLGDGQPQHF
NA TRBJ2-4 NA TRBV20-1 TGCAGTGCTAGAGCCGACTTGAGGATGGGAAACATTCAGTACTTC CSARADLRMGNIQYF
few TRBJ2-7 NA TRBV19 TGTGCCTGTAGCGACTCCTACGAGCAGTACTTC CACSDSYEQYF
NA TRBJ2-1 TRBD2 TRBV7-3 TGTGCCAGCAGCTTTGGGACTAGCGAAGATGAGCAGTTCTTC CASSFGTSEDEQFF
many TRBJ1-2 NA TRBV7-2 TGTGCCACGGCCCCTGGGGGGCGAGCTAACTATGGCTACACCTTC CATAPGGRANYGYTF
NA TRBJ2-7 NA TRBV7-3 TGTGCGAGCAGCTTAACGTACGGGCACGAGCAGTACTTC CASSLTYGHEQYF
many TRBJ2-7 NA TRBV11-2 TGTGCCAGCAGCTTCGGGCAGACTCACTACGAGCAGTACTTC CASSFGQTHYEQYF
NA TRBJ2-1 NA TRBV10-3 TGTGCCATCAGTATCCCCGGACAGAGGAATGAGCAGTTCTTC CAISIPGQRNEQFF
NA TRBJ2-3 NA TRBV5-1 TGCGCCAGCAGCGCCGACAGCACAGATACGCAGTATTTT CASSADSTDTQYF
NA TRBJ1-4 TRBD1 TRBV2 TGTGCCAGCAGTGAAGGAAGACAGGGGGTGAGGGAAAAACTGTTTTTT CASSEGRQGVREKLFF
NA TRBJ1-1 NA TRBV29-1 TGCAGCAGTCCCCCGGGCGGCACGAACACTGAAGCTTTCTTT CSSPPGGTNTEAFF
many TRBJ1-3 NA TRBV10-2 TGCGCCAGCAGCCTGACAGGCTCTGGAAACACCATATATTTT CASSLTGSGNTIYF
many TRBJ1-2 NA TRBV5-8 TGTGCCAGCAGCTTGGGTGGGACCTTCAGCTATGGCTACACCTTC CASSLGGTFSYGYTF
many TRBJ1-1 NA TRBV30 TGTGCCTGGGTCGGTGAGAGCCGTGAAGCTTTCTTT CAWVGESREAFF
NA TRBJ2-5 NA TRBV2 TGTGCCAGCAGTGTAGAGGGGGTAGGGGAAGAGACCCAGTACTTC CASSVEGVGEETQYF
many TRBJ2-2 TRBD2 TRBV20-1 TGCAGTGCTAGGCTCTCTAGCGGGGGGTACACCGGGGAGCTGTTTTTT CSARLSSGGYTGELFF
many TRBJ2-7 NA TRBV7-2 TGTGCCAGCAGCCCCCAGGGTCGCTCCTACGAGCAGTACTTC CASSPQGRSYEQYF
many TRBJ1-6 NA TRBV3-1 TGTGCCAGCAGCCAAGTTGGTAATTCACCCCTCCACTTT CASSQVGNSPLHF
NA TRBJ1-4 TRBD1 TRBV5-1 TGCGCCAGCAGCTTGACAGGGGCCGTTAATGAAAAACTGTTTTTT CASSLTGAVNEKLFF
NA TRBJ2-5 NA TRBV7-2 TGTGCCAGCAGCCCGGGACGTGGGGAGACCCAGTACTTC CASSPGRGETQYF
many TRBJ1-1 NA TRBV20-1 TGCAGTGCTTACCGGACATTGAACACTGAAGCTTTCTTT CSAYRTLNTEAFF
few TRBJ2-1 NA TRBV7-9 TGTGCCAGCAGCTTAGCAGGCGCTGAGCAGTTCTTC CASSLAGAEQFF
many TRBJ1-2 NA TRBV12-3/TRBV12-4 TGTGCCAGCACCGAGAGACAGGCCGGGCATGGCTACACCTTC CASTERQAGHGYTF
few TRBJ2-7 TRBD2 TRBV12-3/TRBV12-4 TGTGCTAGTGGCCCCCCGGGACTAGCGGGAAACGAGCAGTACTTC CASGPPGLAGNEQYF
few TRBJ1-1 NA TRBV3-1 TGTGCCAGCAGCCAAGAGGGCAGCCGCCAGGGAGCTTTCTTT CASSQEGSRQGAFF
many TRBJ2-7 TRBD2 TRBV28 TGTGCCAGCAGTCCGCCGGGACTAGCGCTCTACGAGCAGTACTTC CASSPPGLALYEQYF
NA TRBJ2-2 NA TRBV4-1 TGCGCCAGCAGCAACCAACAGGGGGAGCTGTTTTTT CASSNQQGELFF
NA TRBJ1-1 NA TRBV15 TGTGCCACCAGCAGTTACGGTCCGGGAAACACCGAAGCTTTCTTT CATSSYGPGNTEAFF
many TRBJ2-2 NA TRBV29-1 TGCAGCGTTGTATGGAACACCGGGGAGCTGTTTTTT CSVVWNTGELFF
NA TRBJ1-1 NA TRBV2 TGTGCCCGTCGGGCTAGCGGGGGGGTTGAGGGCAGTGGTGAAGCTTTCTTT CARRASGGVEGSGEAFF
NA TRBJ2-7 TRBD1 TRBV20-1 TGCAGTGCACTCAGGGACAGGGGGGACTACGAGCAGTACTTC CSALRDRGDYEQYF
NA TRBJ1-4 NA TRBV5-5 TGTGCCAGCAGCCCCCTGGGCCGACGGATTGCAACTAATGAAAAACTGTTTTTT CASSPLGRRIATNEKLFF
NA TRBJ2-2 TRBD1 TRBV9 TGTGCCAGCAGCGTTGGGACAGTCAACACCGGGGAGCTGTTTTTT CASSVGTVNTGELFF
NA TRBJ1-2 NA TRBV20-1 TGCAGTGCTACCCCCCCGGCTAACTATGGCTACACCTTC CSATPPANYGYTF
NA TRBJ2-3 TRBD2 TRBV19 TGTGCCAGTAGTTTAAGTCCCGGGACTAGCGGGAGGGCCACAGATACGCAGTATTTT CASSLSPGTSGRATDTQYF
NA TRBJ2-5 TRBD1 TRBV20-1 TGCAGTGCTAGGGAGGGACAGGGTAAAAAGACCCAGTACTTC CSAREGQGKKTQYF
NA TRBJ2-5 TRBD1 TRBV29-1 TGCAGCTTGAGTGGGACAGGAGAGACCCAGTACTTC CSLSGTGETQYF
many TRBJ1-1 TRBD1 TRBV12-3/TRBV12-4 TGTGCCAGCAGTTTATGGGCAGGGGGTTCGAACACTGAAGCTTTCTTT CASSLWAGGSNTEAFF
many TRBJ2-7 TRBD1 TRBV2 TGTGCCAGCAATGACAGGGCCCAGTCCTACGAGCAGTACTTC CASNDRAQSYEQYF
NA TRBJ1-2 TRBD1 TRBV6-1 TGTGCCAGCAGTTACCCAGGGGGCGACTATGGCTACACCTTC CASSYPGGDYGYTF
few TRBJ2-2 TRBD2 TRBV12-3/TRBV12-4 TGTGCCAGCAGTTTTAGCGGGACCCCGCGGACCGGGGAGCTGTTTTTT CASSFSGTPRTGELFF
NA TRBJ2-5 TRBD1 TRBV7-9 TGTGCCAGCAGCTTAGACTCCGGGACAGGGCAAGAGACCCAGTACTTC CASSLDSGTGQETQYF
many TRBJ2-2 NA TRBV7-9 TGTGCCAGCAGCTTAGGGGCCGTCGGGGAGCTGTTTTTT CASSLGAVGELFF
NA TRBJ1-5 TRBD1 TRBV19 TGTGCCAGTAGGACGAGGGGGGACAGGACCAATCAGCCCCAGCATTTT CASRTRGDRTNQPQHF
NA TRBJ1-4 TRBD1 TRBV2 TGTGCCAGCAGTGAATCCCGGACAGGGGGGAGGGAAAAACTGTTTTTT CASSESRTGGREKLFF
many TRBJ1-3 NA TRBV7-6 TGTGCCAGCAGCTTAGGCTGGGGACTCTCTGGAAACACCATATATTTT CASSLGWGLSGNTIYF
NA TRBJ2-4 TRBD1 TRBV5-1 TGCGCCAGCAGCTCAGGGGGCGAAAAAAACATTCAGTACTTC CASSSGGEKNIQYF
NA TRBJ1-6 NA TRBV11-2 TGTGCCAGCAGCTTAGTGTCAGGGATCGCCTCACCCCTCCACTTT CASSLVSGIASPLHF
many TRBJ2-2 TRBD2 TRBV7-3 TGTGCCAGCAGCCCAAGGAGCAGCGGGACCACCGGGGAGCTGTTTTTT CASSPRSSGTTGELFF